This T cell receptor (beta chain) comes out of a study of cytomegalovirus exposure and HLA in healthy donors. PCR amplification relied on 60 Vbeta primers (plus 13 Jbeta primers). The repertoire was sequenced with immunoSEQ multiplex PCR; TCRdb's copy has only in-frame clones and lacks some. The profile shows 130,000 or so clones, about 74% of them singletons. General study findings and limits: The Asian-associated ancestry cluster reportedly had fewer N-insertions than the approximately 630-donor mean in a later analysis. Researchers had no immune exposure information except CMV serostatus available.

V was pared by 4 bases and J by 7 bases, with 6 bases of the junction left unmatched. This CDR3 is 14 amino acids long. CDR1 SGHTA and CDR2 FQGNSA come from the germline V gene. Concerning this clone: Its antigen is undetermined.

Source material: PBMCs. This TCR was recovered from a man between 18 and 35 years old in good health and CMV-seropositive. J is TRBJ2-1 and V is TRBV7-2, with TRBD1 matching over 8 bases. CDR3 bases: TGTGCCAGCAGCTCGCTGGACAGGGTGAATGAGCAGTTCTTC. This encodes CASSSLDRVNEQFF.